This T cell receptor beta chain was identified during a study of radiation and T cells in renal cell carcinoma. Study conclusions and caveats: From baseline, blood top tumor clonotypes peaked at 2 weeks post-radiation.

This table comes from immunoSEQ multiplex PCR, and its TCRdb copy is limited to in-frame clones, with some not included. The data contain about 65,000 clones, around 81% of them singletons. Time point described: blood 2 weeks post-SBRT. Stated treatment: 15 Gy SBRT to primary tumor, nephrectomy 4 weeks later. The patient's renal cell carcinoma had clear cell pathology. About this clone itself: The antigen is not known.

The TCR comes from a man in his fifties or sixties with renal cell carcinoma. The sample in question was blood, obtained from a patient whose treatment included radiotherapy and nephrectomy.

The CDR3 region is CASSESRPAKSAYEQYV. The CDR3 nucleotides read TGTGCCAGCAGTGAATCCCGACCCGCAAAGTCGGCCTACGAGCAGTACGTC. This rearrangement joins TRBV6-1 to TRBJ2-7, with no clear D. V was shortened by 2 bases and J by 2 bases, with 19 bases between the two germline ends. Germline V gene data show CDR1 as MNHNS and CDR2 as SASEGT. CDR3 length: 17 amino acids.